This T cell receptor (beta chain) is from a study of graft-versus-host responses after intestinal transplantation. Overall study context: Tacrolimus plus steroids were given to all recipients for around three years, preceded by anti-thymocyte globulin induction. Study-level points and caveats: An association linked early post-transplant HvG declines with peak circulating GvH clone levels. The study found high graft-versus-host to host-versus-graft clonal ratios in allografts of patients with graft-donor T cell macrochimerism. Recipient marrow contained GvH clones, some of which appeared first in ileum or blood.

This clone turned up a few times. Its antigen is not known. Assay: immunoSEQ multiplex PCR; the TCRdb copy retains only in-frame clones and omits some. The data show about 130,000 clones, with 80% to 95% seen just once and roughly 0.19% held by the top ten. CDR1 and CDR2 from the germline V gene are SGHTA and FQGTGA. CDR3 length: 17 residues. After removal of 3 bases from V and 4 bases from J, the junction contained 6 bases not matched to a gene. The chain couples TRBV7-3 to TRBJ2-2; 12 bases are a match to TRBD2. The sequencing used unstimulated CD4+ T cells sorted from spleen or lymph node cells, collected before intestinal transplant. This TCR derives from a human donor who received an intestinal transplant. CDR3 residues: CASSLTSGSWGTGELFF. The CDR3 DNA is TGTGCCAGCAGCTTGACTAGCGGGAGTTGGGGCACCGGGGAGCTGTTTTTT.